This TCR beta chain came from a study of OX40 agonist ivuxolimab in advanced cancers. Only in-frame clones appear in the TCRdb table, and some are missing; sequencing was by immunoSEQ multiplex PCR. This sample has tens of thousands of clones, with 70% to 90% found just once. The CDR3 is 13 residues long. The V gene end was trimmed by 1 base and the J gene end by 8 bases; junction bases not matched to a gene: 2. In germline, CDR1 is KGHSH, CDR2 LQKENI. This specimen was CD4+ or CD8+ T cells sorted from blood, taken in a trial of the OX40 agonist ivuxolimab. The origin of this receptor is an adult with an advanced solid tumor such as melanoma, head and neck, liver or kidney cancer. The chain employs TRBV18 and TRBJ1-2; 9 bases fit TRBD1. CDR3 coding DNA: TGTGCCAGCTCACCACTGGGACAGGGAGGCTACACCTTC. Protein product: CASSPLGQGGYTF.